This T cell receptor (beta chain) was recorded in a study of early T cells in non-severe SARS-CoV-2 infection. Study as a whole: Alpha and beta chains were unpaired, from unsorted whole-blood bulk RNA.

This clonotype appeared a few times. Its target is unknown. Individual cDNA molecules were tagged with unique molecular identifiers, the study reported. MiXCR was run by TCRdb on the 5' RACE reads, yielding one entry per CDR3 protein. The sample shows 30,000 to 40,000 distinct CDR3 sequences, roughly 8% of them seen only once. The V gene's germline CDR1 is DFQATT and CDR2 SNEGSKA (reference sequence). The CDR3 runs 13 residues. V was trimmed by 0 bases and J by 1 base, leaving 6 bases between them. Overall study results and limits: Lookups in VDJdb leaned toward anti-spike CD8 responses and missed private and CD4 specificities.

The sequence derives from an adult who was a healthcare worker with PCR-confirmed SARS-CoV-2 infection or an uninfected control (not recorded which). The sample here was whole blood, taken at baseline. The chain is built from TRBV20-1 and TRBJ1-1, with unresolved D. The CDR3 DNA sequence: TGCAGTGCTAGAGATCTGGCGAACACTGAAGCTTTCTTT. Its translation is CSARDLANTEAFF.